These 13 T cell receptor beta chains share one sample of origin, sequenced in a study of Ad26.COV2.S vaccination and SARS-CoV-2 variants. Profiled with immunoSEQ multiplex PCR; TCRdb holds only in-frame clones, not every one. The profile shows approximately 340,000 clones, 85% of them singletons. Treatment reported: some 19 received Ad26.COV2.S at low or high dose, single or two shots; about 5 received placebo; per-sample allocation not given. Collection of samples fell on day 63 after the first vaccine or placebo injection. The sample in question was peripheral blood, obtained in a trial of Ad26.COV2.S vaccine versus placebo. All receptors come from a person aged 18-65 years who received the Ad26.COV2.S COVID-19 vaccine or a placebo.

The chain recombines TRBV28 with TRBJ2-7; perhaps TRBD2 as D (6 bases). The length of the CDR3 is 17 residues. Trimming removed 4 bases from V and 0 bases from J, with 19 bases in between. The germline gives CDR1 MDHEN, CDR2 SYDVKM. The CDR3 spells CASSSGFKRASSYEQYF. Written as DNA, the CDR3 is TGTGCCAGCAGTTCAGGGTTCAAGCGGGCTAGCTCCTACGAGCAGTACTTC.

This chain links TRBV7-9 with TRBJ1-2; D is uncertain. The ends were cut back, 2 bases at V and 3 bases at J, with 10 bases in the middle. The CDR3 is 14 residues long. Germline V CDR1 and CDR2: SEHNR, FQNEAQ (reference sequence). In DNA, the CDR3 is TGTGCCAGCAGCTTATCGCGGGATCACTATGGCTACACCTTC. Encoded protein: CASSLSRDHYGYTF.

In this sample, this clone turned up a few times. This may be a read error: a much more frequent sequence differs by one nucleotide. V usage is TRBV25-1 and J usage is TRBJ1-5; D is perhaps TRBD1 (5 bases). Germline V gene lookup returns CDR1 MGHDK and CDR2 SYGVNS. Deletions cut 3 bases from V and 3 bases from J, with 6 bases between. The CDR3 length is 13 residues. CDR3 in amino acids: CASSDRDNQPQHF. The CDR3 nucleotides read TGTGCCAGCAGTGACAGGGACAATCAGCCCCAGCATTTT.

CDR3 amino acids: CAITEAGTTGEQYF. The CDR3 DNA is TGTGCCATCACCGAAGCGGGAACCACGGGTGAGCAGTACTTC. The chain has TRBV10-3 and TRBJ2-7, with TRBD2 matching 7 bases. This CDR3 is 14 amino acids long. Germline loops: CDR1 ENHRY, CDR2 SYGVKD. The J segment lost 7 bases and the V segment lost 7 bases, leaving 13 bases of the junction unmatched.

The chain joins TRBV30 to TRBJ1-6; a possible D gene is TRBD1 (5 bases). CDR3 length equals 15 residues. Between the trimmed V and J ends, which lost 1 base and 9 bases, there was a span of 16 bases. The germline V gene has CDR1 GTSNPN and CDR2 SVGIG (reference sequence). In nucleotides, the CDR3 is TGTGCCTGGAGTGCTAAGCAGGGAATCTTTTCACCCCTCCACTTT. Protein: CAWSAKQGIFSPLHF.

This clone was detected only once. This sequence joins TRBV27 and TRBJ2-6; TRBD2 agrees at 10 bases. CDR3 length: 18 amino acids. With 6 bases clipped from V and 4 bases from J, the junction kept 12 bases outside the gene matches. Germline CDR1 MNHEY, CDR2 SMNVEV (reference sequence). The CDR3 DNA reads TGTGCCAGCAGCCCTACTCTAGCGGGAGAATTGGGGGCCAACGTCCTGACTTTC. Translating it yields CASSPTLAGELGANVLTF.

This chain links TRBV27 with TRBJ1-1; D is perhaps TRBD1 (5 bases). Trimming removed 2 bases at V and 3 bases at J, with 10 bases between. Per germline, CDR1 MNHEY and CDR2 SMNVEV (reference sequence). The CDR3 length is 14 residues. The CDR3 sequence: CASSLKGRDTEAFF. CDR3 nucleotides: TGTGCCAGCAGTTTAAAGGGGCGGGACACTGAAGCTTTCTTT.

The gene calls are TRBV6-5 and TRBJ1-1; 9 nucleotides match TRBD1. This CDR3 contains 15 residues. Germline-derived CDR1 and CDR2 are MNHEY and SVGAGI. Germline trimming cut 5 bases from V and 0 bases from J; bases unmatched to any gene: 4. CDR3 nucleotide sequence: TGTGCCAGCAGTCCGACAGGGGGGATGAACACTGAAGCTTTCTTT. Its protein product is CASSPTGGMNTEAFF.

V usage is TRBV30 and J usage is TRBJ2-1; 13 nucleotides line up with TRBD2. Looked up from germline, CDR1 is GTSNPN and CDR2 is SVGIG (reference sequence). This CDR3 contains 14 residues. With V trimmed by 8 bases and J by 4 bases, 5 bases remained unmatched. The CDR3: CARRTSGSYNEQFF. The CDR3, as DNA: TGTGCCCGCCGGACTAGCGGGAGTTACAATGAGCAGTTCTTC. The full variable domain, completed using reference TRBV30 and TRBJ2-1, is SQTIHQWPATLVQPVGSPLSLECTVEGTSNPNLYWYRQAAGRGLQLLFYSVGIGQISSEVPQNLSASRPQDRQFILSSKKLLLSDSGFYLCARRTSGSYNEQFFGPGTRLTVL.

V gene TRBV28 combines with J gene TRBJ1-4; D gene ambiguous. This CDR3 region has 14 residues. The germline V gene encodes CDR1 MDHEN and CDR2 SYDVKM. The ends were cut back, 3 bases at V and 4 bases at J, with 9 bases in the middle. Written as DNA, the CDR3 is TGTGCCAGCAGTTTGGCCAGCATTAATGAAAAACTGTTTTTT. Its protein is CASSLASINEKLFF.

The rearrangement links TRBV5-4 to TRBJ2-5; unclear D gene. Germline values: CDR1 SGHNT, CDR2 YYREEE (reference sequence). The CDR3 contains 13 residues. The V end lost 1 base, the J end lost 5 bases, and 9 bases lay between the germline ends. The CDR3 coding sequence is TGTGCCAGCAGCTTGTCCCTCCGTGAGACCCAGTACTTC. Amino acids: CASSLSLRETQYF.

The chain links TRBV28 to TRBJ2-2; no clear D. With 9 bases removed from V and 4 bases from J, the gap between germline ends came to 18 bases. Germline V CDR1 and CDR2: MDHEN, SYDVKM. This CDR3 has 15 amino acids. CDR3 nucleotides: TGTGCCAGTTCCTCCCGGTTCATCTCCACCGGGGAGCTGTTTTTT. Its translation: CASSSRFISTGELFF.

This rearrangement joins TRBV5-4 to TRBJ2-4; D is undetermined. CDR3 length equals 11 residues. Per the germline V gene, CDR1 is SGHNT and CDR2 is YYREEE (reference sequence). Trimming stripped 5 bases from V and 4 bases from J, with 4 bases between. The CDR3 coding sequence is TGTGCCAGCAGGTCGAAAAACATTCAGTACTTC. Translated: CASRSKNIQYF. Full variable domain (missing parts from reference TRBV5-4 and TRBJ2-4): ETGVTQSPTHLIKTRGQQVTLRCSSQSGHNTVSWYQQALGQGPQFIFQYYREEENGRGNFPPRFSGLQFPNYSSELNVNALELDDSALYLCASRSKNIQYFGAGTRLSVL.